A single sample is the source of the 25 T cell receptor beta chains below, sequenced in a study of identical twins. TCRdb re-derived calls from the 5' RACE reads in MiXCR, one entry per CDR3 protein. The repertoire includes 540,000 or so distinct CDR3 sequences, approximately 20% of them detected once, and approximately 0.52% sits in the top ten. These data also featured in a second study, about yellow fever vaccine responses in identical twins.

Input material: CD4+ T cells sorted from blood. These receptor sequences come from a woman aged 18-29 years in good health.

Only a few counts were recorded for this clonotype. The J gene is TRBJ1-2, the V gene TRBV6-1, with 8 bases fitting TRBD1. Germline lookup yields CDR1 MNHNS and CDR2 SASEGT. The CDR3 totals 14 residues. V gave up 6 bases and J gave up 3 bases; unmatched junction bases: 6. In DNA, the CDR3 is TGTGCCAGCAGCCCATCGACAGGGGACTATGGCTACACCTTC. Its protein product is CASSPSTGDYGYTF.

This clonotype turned up a few times. The chain combines TRBV10-3 with TRBJ2-5; 7 bases align to TRBD1. Germline V lookup: CDR1 ENHRY, CDR2 SYGVKD. The CDR3 has 14 residues. V trimming: 6 bases; J trimming: 0 bases; junction bases outside the gene matches: 4. The CDR3 nucleotides read TGTGCCATCAGACCCGACAGGGACCAAGAGACCCAGTACTTC. The encoded protein is CAIRPDRDQETQYF.

This clonotype was detected a few times. This rearrangement joins TRBV4-1 to TRBJ1-5; no firm D call. Germline V CDR1 and CDR2: MGHRA, YSYEKL. CDR3 size: 15 residues. V shed 1 base and J shed 1 base, with 8 bases lying between them. This CDR3 reads CASSQVWGSNQPQHF. DNA of the CDR3: TGCGCCAGCAGCCAAGTTTGGGGAAGCAATCAGCCCCAGCATTTT.

This clonotype appeared a few times. CDR3 sequence reads: CASSLSQTGDGETQYF. The CDR3, as DNA: TGTGCCAGCAGCTTATCCCAGACAGGGGACGGAGAGACCCAGTACTTC. The rearrangement joins TRBV7-9 to TRBJ2-5, with 8 bases identical to TRBD1. The CDR3 contains 16 residues. After removal of 2 bases from V and 4 bases from J, the junction contained 9 bases not matched to a gene. Germline V gene sequence: CDR1 SEHNR, CDR2 FQNEAQ (reference sequence). Looking up the rest from reference TRBV7-9 and TRBJ2-5 gives the full variable domain: DTGVSQNPRHKITKRGQNVTFRCDPISEHNRLYWYRQTLGQGPEFLTYFQNEAQLEKSRLLSDRFSAERPKGSFSTLEIQRTEQGDSAMYLCASSLSQTGDGETQYFGPGTRLLVL.

This clonotype has just a few counts. The chain links TRBV7-6 to TRBJ2-2; D call uncertain. Germline values: CDR1 SGHVS, CDR2 FNYEAQ. The length of the CDR3 is 14 residues. The V and J ends lost 11 bases and 0 bases respectively, with 13 bases between them. CDR3 in amino acids: CAGSTESNTGELFF. CDR3 DNA: TGTGCCGGAAGTACAGAGTCGAACACCGGGGAGCTGTTTTTT.

The rearrangement uses TRBV14 and TRBJ2-1; TRBD2 agrees at 9 bases. This CDR3 is built from 19 residues. V lost 0 bases to trimming and J lost 2 bases; unmatched junction nucleotides: 11. Germline V CDR1 and CDR2: SGHDN, FVKESK. DNA of the CDR3: TGTGCCAGCAGCCAAGAACCCCTTGCTAGCGGGGCACCCTACAATGAGCAGTTCTTC. Encoded protein: CASSQEPLASGAPYNEQFF.

The chain links TRBV4-1 to TRBJ2-7; 7 bases match TRBD2. V lost 3 bases and J lost 3; bases outside the gene matches: 17. The CDR3 extends over 18 amino acids. The germline V gene has CDR1 MGHRA and CDR2 YSYEKL. In DNA form, the CDR3 reads TGCGCCAGCAGCCAGGGACCGGGAGGCTCTAGGGGCTACTACGAGCAGTACTTC. This translates into CASSQGPGGSRGYYEQYF.

A few counts support this clonotype. The rearrangement joins TRBV5-1 to TRBJ2-3; D gene unclear. Germline V lookup: CDR1 SGHRS, CDR2 YFSETQ. This CDR3 is 14 amino acids long. The germline V and J ends were trimmed by 4 bases and 1 base, with 10 bases remaining between them. DNA for the CDR3: TGCGCCAGCAGCGGGGTGCAACGCACAGATACGCAGTATTTT. Its translation: CASSGVQRTDTQYF.

On this clonotype itself: A much larger clone is a single base away; this may be a read error. The chain links TRBV6-1 to TRBJ2-5; D remains ambiguous. The CDR3 sequence is 13 residues long. Germline values: CDR1 MNHNS, CDR2 SASEGT. Trimming stripped 6 bases from V and 0 bases from J, with 8 bases between. The CDR3 DNA reads TGTGCCAGCAGGGTCGGGTACCAAGAGACCCAGTACTTC. It yields the protein CASRVGYQETQYF.

This clonotype was detected only a few times. The genes are TRBV7-9 and TRBJ2-3; 9 bases fit TRBD1. The junction had 2 bases not matched to a gene; V was cut back by 5 bases and J by 2 bases. This CDR3 has 14 residues. Germline V gene lookup returns CDR1 SEHNR and CDR2 FQNEAQ (reference sequence). CDR3 residues: CASSDRGITDTQYF. CDR3 nucleotides: TGTGCCAGCAGCGACAGGGGGATCACAGATACGCAGTATTTT. The full variable domain, completed using reference TRBV7-9 and TRBJ2-3, is DTGVSQNPRHKITKRGQNVTFRCDPISEHNRLYWYRQTLGQGPEFLTYFQNEAQLEKSRLLSDRFSAERPKGSFSTLEIQRTEQGDSAMYLCASSDRGITDTQYFGPGTRLTVL.

Many counts were recorded for this clonotype. The chain combines TRBV7-2 with TRBJ2-3, with D perhaps matching TRBD2 (5 bases). This CDR3 is 14 amino acids long. Germline assignment: CDR1 SGHTA and CDR2 FQGNSA. Trimming removed 5 bases at V and 4 bases at J, with 13 bases between. The CDR3 region has the DNA TGTGCCAGCAGCCCCGGAGGCTCGTCAGATACGCAGTATTTT. It codes for CASSPGGSSDTQYF.

The chain has TRBV7-7 and TRBJ2-5; D is unresolved. Trimming took off 1 base at V and 1 base at J, with 10 bases between the two ends. CDR3 size: 15 residues. From germline, CDR1 is SSHAT and CDR2 FNYEAQ (reference sequence). CDR3 nucleotide sequence: TGTGCCAGCAGCTTAGGCCCACCAACCCAAGAGACCCAGTACTTC. Translation gives CASSLGPPTQETQYF.

This clonotype was recorded many times. V gene TRBV20-1 combines with J gene TRBJ2-2, with D hard to call. There are 13 residues in the CDR3. Trimming cost V 5 bases and J 1 base, with 8 bases left between them. Per the germline V gene, CDR1 is DFQATT and CDR2 is SNEGSKA (reference sequence). CDR3 residues: CSAPDENTGELFF. CDR3 nucleotide sequence: TGCAGTGCTCCGGACGAGAACACCGGGGAGCTGTTTTTT.

The genes are TRBV20-1 and TRBJ1-5; the D gene is possibly TRBD1 (5 bases). V gave up 0 bases and J gave up 2 bases, with 11 bases separating them. Germline V CDR1 and CDR2: DFQATT, SNEGSKA (reference sequence). CDR3 size: 15 residues. The CDR3 DNA is TGCAGTGCTAGAGATTCCGGGGGGGGCAATCAGCCCCAGCATTTT. Translated: CSARDSGGGNQPQHF.

The table lists this clonotype with a few counts. The chain employs TRBV5-1 and TRBJ2-2, with D perhaps matching TRBD2 (6 bases). Germline V gene lookup returns CDR1 SGHRS and CDR2 YFSETQ. The CDR3 covers 14 residues. V was cut by 3 bases and J by 3 bases, with 9 bases left in between. The CDR3 DNA reads TGCGCCAGCAGCTACGGGAGTTACACCGGGGAGCTGTTTTTT. Amino acid sequence: CASSYGSYTGELFF.

This clonotype was detected a few times. This chain connects TRBV15 to TRBJ1-1, with D tentatively TRBD1 (6 bases). The CDR3 loop spans 14 amino acids. The germline CDR1 and CDR2 sequences are LNHNV and YYDKDF (reference sequence). Trimming left V 5 bases short and J 1 base short, with 11 bases between. CDR3 region: CATSFTGQNTEAFF. CDR3 nucleotides: TGTGCCACCAGCTTTACGGGACAGAACACTGAAGCTTTCTTT.

This clonotype showed up just a few times. J is TRBJ2-5 and V is TRBV5-1, with 8 bases matching TRBD1. The CDR3 consists of 13 residues. With 6 bases clipped from V and 7 bases from J, the junction kept 8 bases outside the gene matches. CDR1 SGHRS and CDR2 YFSETQ come from the germline V gene. DNA of the CDR3: TGCGCCAGCACCCAGTCAGGGGGCCGGACCCAGTACTTC. Translation: CASTQSGGRTQYF. Complete variable domain (other parts from reference TRBV5-1 and TRBJ2-5): KAGVTQTPRYLIKTRGQQVTLSCSPISGHRSVSWYQQTPGQGLQFLFEYFSETQRNKGNFPGRFSGRQFSNSRSEMNVSTLELGDSALYLCASTQSGGRTQYFGPGTRLLVL.

This clonotype was detected once. The CDR3 region is CSGLGEETQYF. CDR3 DNA: TGCAGCGGCCTAGGGGAAGAGACCCAGTACTTC. The rearrangement links TRBV29-1 to TRBJ2-5, with TRBD1 as a possible D gene (5 bases). Per the germline V gene, CDR1 is SQVTM and CDR2 is ANQGSEA. Trimming took off 7 bases at V and 3 bases at J, with 9 bases between the two ends. This CDR3 spans 11 amino acids.

Here the CDR3 DNA reads TGTGCCAGCAGTGAAAAGTATGTGGGTTCCCGAGCTTTCTTT. Its translation: CASSEKYVGSRAFF. The chain carries TRBV6-1 and TRBJ1-1, with D uncertain. V gave up 2 bases and J gave up 10 bases, with 17 bases separating them. This CDR3 spans 14 amino acids. Germline lookup yields CDR1 MNHNS and CDR2 SASEGT.

This clonotype was counted ten times or more. This rearrangement joins TRBV5-1 to TRBJ2-1; D is perhaps TRBD2 (6 bases). The CDR3 contains 15 residues. The V gene's germline CDR1 is SGHRS and CDR2 YFSETQ. V lost 0 bases to trimming and J lost 7 bases, with 14 bases between them. CDR3 sequence reads: CASSLDGDSSNEQFF. The CDR3 DNA reads as TGCGCCAGCAGCTTGGACGGGGACTCATCTAATGAGCAGTTCTTC.

This clonotype was counted only a few times. J is TRBJ2-5 and V is TRBV15; D unclear. Germline CDR1 is LNHNV and CDR2 is YYDKDF (reference sequence). The V end was cut by 1 base, the J end by 5 bases, with 14 bases between. The CDR3 is 15 residues long. In DNA, the CDR3 is TGTGCCACCAGCAGAGCCCAGTCGCTTGGGGAGACCCAGTACTTC. Translated: CATSRAQSLGETQYF.

The chain links TRBV20-1 to TRBJ2-2, with D unclear. CDR1 and CDR2 (germline): DFQATT, SNEGSKA (reference sequence). This CDR3 has 13 residues. Trimming pared 5 bases from V and 6 bases from J, leaving 13 bases between. The CDR3 coding sequence is TGCAGTGCTCCCGACTTTGGTTCCGGGGAGCTGTTTTTT. Translation: CSAPDFGSGELFF.

The J gene is TRBJ2-1, the V gene TRBV29-1, with D maybe TRBD2 (5 bases). V lost 1 base and J 0 bases, leaving 13 bases between the germline ends. CDR1 SQVTM and CDR2 ANQGSEA come from the germline V gene. The CDR3 is made up of 16 amino acids. The CDR3: CSVEGMEANSYNEQFF. The CDR3 bases are TGCAGCGTTGAAGGAATGGAGGCAAACTCCTACAATGAGCAGTTCTTC.

This clonotype was seen a few times. CDR3 in amino acids: CASSLNPAVGGLDSYNEQFF. In DNA form, the CDR3 reads TGCGCCAGCAGCTTGAACCCAGCGGTGGGGGGGCTTGACTCCTACAATGAGCAGTTCTTC. J is TRBJ2-1 and V is TRBV5-1, with D possibly being TRBD2 (7 bases). Trimming left V 1 base short and J 0 bases short, with 23 bases between. The CDR3 spans 20 residues. Germline-derived CDR1 and CDR2 are SGHRS and YFSETQ.

This clonotype was counted between two and nine times. CDR3 region: CASSREARAYEQYF. Here the CDR3 DNA reads TGTGCCAGCAGCCGAGAGGCCCGAGCCTACGAGCAGTACTTC. The chain uses TRBV6-1 and TRBJ2-7; D unresolved. CDR1 and CDR2 from the germline V gene are MNHNS and SASEGT. V gave up 6 bases and J gave up 2 bases, with 14 bases separating them. The length of the CDR3 is 14 residues.